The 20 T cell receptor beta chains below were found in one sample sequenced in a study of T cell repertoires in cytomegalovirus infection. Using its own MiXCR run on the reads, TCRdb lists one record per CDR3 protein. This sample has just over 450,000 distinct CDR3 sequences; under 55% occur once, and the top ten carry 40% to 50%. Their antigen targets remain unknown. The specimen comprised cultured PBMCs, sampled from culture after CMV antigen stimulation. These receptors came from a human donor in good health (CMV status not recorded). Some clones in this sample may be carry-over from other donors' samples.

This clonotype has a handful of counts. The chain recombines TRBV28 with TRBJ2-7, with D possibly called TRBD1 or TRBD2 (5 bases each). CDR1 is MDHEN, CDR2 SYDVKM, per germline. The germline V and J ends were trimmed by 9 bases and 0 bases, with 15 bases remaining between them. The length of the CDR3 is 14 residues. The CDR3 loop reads CARRDQGRSYEQYF. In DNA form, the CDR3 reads TGTGCCAGGAGGGATCAGGGTCGCTCCTACGAGCAGTACTTC.

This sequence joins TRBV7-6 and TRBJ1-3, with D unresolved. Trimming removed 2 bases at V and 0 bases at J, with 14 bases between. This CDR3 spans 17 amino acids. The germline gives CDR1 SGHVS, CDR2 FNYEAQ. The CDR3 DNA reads TGTGCCAGCAGCTTAATTATCGGCGAGGTCTCTGGAAACACCATATATTTT. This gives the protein CASSLIIGEVSGNTIYF.

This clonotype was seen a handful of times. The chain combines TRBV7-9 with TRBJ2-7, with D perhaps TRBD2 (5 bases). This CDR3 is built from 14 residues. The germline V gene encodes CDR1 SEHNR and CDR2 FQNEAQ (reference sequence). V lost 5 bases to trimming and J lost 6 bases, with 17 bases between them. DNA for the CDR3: TGTGCCAGCAGCAACTCCGGCACCGGGATCGAGCAGTACTTC. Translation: CASSNSGTGIEQYF.

The CDR3 DNA follows: TGTGCCAGCAGCTTTGAAGGCCTAGGACAGCCCCCTCATGGCTACACCTTC. Translation: CASSFEGLGQPPHGYTF. The V call is TRBV7-9, the J call TRBJ1-2, with a weak D call TRBD1 (6 bases). The CDR3 runs to 17 residues. V gave up 3 bases and J gave up 6 bases, with 23 bases separating them. In germline, CDR1 is SEHNR, CDR2 FQNEAQ (reference sequence). Full variable domain (remainder filled in from reference TRBV7-9 and TRBJ1-2): DTGVSQNPRHKITKRGQNVTFRCDPISEHNRLYWYRQTLGQGPEFLTYFQNEAQLEKSRLLSDRFSAERPKGSFSTLEIQRTEQGDSAMYLCASSFEGLGQPPHGYTFGSGTRLTVV.

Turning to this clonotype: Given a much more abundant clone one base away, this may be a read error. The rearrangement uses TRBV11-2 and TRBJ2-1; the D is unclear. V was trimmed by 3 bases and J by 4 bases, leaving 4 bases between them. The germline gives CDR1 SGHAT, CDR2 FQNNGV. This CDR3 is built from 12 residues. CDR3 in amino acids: CASSFEYNEQFF. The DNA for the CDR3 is TGTGCCAGCAGCTTCGAGTACAATGAGCAGTTCTTC.

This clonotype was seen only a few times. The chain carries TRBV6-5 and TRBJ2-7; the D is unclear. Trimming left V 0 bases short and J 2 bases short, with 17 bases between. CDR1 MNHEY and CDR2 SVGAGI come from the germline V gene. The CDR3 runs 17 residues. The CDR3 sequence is CASSYSFSAGIPYEQYF. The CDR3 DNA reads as TGTGCCAGCAGTTACTCGTTCTCGGCCGGCATACCCTACGAGCAGTACTTC.

The CDR3 sequence is CASSPIWGGETQYF. CDR3 DNA: TGTGCCAGTAGTCCTATATGGGGCGGGGAGACCCAGTACTTC. The chain employs TRBV19 and TRBJ2-5; either TRBD1 or TRBD2 may fit D (5 bases each). V lost 5 bases, J lost 5 bases, and 15 bases lay in between. The germline V gene has CDR1 LNHDA and CDR2 SQIVND (reference sequence). This CDR3 spans 14 amino acids.

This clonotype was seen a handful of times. The CDR3: CASSLANNQETQYF. The DNA of the CDR3 is TGTGCCAGCAGCTTAGCGAACAATCAAGAGACCCAGTACTTC. This chain joins TRBV7-8 and TRBJ2-5; D is unresolved. Trimming stripped 0 bases from V and 2 bases from J, with 7 bases between. Germline lookup yields CDR1 SGHVS and CDR2 FQNEAQ. The CDR3 sequence is 14 residues long.

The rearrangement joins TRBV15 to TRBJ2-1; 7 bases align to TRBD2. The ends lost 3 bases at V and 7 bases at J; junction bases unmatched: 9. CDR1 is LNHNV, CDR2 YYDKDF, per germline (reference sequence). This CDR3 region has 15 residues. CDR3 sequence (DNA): TGTGCCACCAGCAGGTATCCTAGCGGCCGTAATGAGCAGTTCTTC. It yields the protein CATSRYPSGRNEQFF.

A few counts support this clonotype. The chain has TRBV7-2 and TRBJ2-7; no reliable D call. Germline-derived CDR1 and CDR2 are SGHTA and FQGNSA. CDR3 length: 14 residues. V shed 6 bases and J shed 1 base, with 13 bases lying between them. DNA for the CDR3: TGTGCCAGCAGACCTCAAGGCGGATCCTACGAGCAGTACTTC. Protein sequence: CASRPQGGSYEQYF.

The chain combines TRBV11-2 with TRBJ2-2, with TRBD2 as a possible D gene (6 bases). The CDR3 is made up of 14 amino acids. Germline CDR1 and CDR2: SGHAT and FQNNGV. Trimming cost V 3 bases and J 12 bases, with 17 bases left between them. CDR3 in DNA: TGTGCCAGCAGCTTTTTACTAGCCCTGAATCAGCTGTTTTTT. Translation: CASSFLLALNQLFF.

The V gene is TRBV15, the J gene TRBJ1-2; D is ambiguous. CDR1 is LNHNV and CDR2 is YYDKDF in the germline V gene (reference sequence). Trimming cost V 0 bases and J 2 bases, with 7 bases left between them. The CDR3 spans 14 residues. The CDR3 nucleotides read TGTGCCACCAGCAGAGATCTAGGGAACTATGGCTACACCTTC. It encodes CATSRDLGNYGYTF.

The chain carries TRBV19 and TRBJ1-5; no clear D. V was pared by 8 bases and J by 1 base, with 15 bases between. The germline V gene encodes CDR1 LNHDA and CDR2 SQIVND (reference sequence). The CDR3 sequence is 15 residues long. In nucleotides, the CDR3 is TGTGCCAGTCGGTACCGGGATAGAAGCAATCAGCCCCAGCATTTT. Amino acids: CASRYRDRSNQPQHF.

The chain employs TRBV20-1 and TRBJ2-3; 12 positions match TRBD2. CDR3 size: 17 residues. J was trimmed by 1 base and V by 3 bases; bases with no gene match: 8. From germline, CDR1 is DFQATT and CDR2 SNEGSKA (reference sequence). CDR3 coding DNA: TGCAGTGCTAGGGGACTAGCGGGCCTCAGGGGCACAGATACGCAGTATTTT. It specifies CSARGLAGLRGTDTQYF.

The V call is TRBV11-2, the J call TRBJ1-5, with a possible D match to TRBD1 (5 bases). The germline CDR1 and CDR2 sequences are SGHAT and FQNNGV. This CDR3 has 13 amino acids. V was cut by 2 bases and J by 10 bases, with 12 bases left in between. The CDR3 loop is CASSLFPGTPQHF. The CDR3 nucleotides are TGTGCCAGCAGCTTATTTCCAGGGACCCCCCAGCATTTT.

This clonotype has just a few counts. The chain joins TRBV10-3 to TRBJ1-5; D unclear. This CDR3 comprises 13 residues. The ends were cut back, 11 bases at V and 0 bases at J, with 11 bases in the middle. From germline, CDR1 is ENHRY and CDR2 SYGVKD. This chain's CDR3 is CAVSPDSNQPQHF. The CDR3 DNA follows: TGTGCCGTGTCACCCGATAGCAATCAGCCCCAGCATTTT.

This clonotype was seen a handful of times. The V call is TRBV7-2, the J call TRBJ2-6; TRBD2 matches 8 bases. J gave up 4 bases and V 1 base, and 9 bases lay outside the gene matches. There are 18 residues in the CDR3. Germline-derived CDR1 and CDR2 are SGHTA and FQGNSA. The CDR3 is CASSLVAGGYSGANVLTF. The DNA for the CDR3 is TGTGCCAGCAGCTTAGTTGCGGGAGGTTACTCCGGGGCCAACGTCCTGACTTTC.

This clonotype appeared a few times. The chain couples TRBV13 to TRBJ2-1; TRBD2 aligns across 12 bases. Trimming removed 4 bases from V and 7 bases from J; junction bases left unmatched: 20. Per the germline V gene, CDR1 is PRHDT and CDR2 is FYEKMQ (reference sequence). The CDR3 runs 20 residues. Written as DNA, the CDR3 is TGTGCCAGCAGCTCCCTAGCGGGAGGGCCTAGAACGGTGATTTTTAATGAGCAGTTCTTC. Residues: CASSSLAGGPRTVIFNEQFF.

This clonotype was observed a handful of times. CDR3 sequence reads: CASRGNRVNQPQHF. CDR3 sequence (DNA): TGTGCCAGCAGGGGTAACAGGGTTAATCAGCCCCAGCATTTT. This chain uses TRBV6-1 with TRBJ1-5, with D tentatively TRBD1 (6 bases). The CDR3 covers 14 residues. Germline V gene data show CDR1 as MNHNS and CDR2 as SASEGT. The V gene lost 6 bases and the J gene lost 4 bases, with 13 bases spanning the gap.

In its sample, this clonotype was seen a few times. CDR3 sequence reads: CASSLTREGGNEQFF. DNA for the CDR3: TGTGCCAGCAGCTTAACCCGGGAGGGGGGGAATGAGCAGTTCTTC. The genes are TRBV7-2 and TRBJ2-1; 8 bases are a match to TRBD2. This CDR3 region has 15 residues. With 2 bases clipped from V and 7 bases from J, the junction kept 7 bases outside the gene matches. Germline loops: CDR1 SGHTA, CDR2 FQGNSA.